This entry is about one TCR beta chain. The record originates from a study of cytomegalovirus exposure and HLA in healthy donors. Data came from immunoSEQ multiplex PCR; TCRdb stores just in-frame clones and leaves some out. The sample consists of 55,000 to 70,000 clones, roughly nine tenths of them appearing once. The source material was PBMCs. This TCR came from a young woman in good health and CMV-seronegative.

CDR3: CASSNRDRGPYEQYF. CDR3 nucleotide sequence: TGTGCCAGCAGCAACCGGGACAGGGGGCCCTACGAGCAGTACTTC. The V call is TRBV6-5, the J call TRBJ2-7; 12 bases are shared with TRBD1. There are 15 residues in the CDR3. Trimming removed 6 bases from V and 2 bases from J; junction bases left unmatched: 5. The V gene's germline CDR1 is MNHEY and CDR2 SVGAGI.